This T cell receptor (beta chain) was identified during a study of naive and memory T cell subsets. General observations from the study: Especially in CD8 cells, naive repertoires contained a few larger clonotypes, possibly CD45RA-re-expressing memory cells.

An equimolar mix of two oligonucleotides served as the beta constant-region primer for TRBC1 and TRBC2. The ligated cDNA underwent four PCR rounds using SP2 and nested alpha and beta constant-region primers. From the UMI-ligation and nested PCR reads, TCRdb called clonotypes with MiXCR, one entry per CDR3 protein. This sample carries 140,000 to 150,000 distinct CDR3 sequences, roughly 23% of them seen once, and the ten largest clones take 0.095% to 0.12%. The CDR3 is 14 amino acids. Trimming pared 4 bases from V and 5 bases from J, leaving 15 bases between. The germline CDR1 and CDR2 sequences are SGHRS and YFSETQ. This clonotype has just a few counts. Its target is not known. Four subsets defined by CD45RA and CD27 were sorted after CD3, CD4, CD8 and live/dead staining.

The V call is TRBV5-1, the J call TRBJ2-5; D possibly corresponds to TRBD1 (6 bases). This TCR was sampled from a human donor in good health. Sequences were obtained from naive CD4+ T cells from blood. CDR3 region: CASSAPGVGETQYF. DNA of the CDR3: TGCGCCAGCAGCGCGCCAGGGGTAGGGGAGACCCAGTACTTC.